This T cell receptor (beta chain) was observed in a study of blood T cell repertoires in COVID-19. For the study at large: Specimens from acute and convalescent COVID-19 originated in the United States, Italy and Spain. Nucleic acid was either cDNA or gDNA, and it came from T cells, B-cell-depleted T cells, or PBMCs.

Original processing notes: Reference gene primer amplification gave estimated nucleated cell counts. Using immunoSEQ multiplex PCR, the repertoire was profiled, and TCRdb retains in-frame clones only, with some absent. V and J calls and clone size come straight from that table; D and trimming were deduced from the DNA. The data contain tens of thousands of clones, under 85% of them singletons. V lost 3 bases, J lost 5 bases, and 14 bases lay in between. The CDR3 loop spans 15 amino acids. The germline CDR1 and CDR2 sequences are SEHNR and FQNEAQ (reference sequence). The rearrangement links TRBV7-9 to TRBJ1-5, with a possible D match to TRBD1 (6 bases). The origin of this receptor is a man aged 35 to 55 with acute or convalescent COVID-19. Sequencing used peripheral blood. The CDR3 sequence: CASSLEGGTHQPQHF. The CDR3 DNA reads as TGTGCCAGCAGCTTGGAGGGGGGGACCCATCAGCCCCAGCATTTT.